This TCR beta chain was profiled in a study of OX40 agonist ivuxolimab in advanced cancers. Study at large: Of the participants, under 50% had some prior anti-PD-1, anti-PD-L1 or anti-CTLA-4 therapy, which was allowed.

V lost 5 bases, J lost 3 bases, and 17 bases lay in between. The germline V gene encodes CDR1 SEHNR and CDR2 FQNEAQ (reference sequence). This CDR3 is built from 15 residues. Clones were sequenced by immunoSEQ multiplex PCR, and TCRdb holds only the in-frame ones, with some missing. The sample holds more than 20,000 clones, around 78% seen once. The genes are TRBV7-9 and TRBJ2-7; D perhaps matches TRBD1 (5 bases). This receptor was identified in an adult with an advanced solid tumor such as melanoma, head and neck, liver or kidney cancer. The sequencing used CD4+ or CD8+ T cells sorted from blood, collected in a trial of the OX40 agonist ivuxolimab. This CDR3 is CASSLQQGMIYEQYF. The CDR3 DNA reads TGTGCCAGCAGCCTTCAGCAGGGAATGATCTACGAGCAGTACTTC.